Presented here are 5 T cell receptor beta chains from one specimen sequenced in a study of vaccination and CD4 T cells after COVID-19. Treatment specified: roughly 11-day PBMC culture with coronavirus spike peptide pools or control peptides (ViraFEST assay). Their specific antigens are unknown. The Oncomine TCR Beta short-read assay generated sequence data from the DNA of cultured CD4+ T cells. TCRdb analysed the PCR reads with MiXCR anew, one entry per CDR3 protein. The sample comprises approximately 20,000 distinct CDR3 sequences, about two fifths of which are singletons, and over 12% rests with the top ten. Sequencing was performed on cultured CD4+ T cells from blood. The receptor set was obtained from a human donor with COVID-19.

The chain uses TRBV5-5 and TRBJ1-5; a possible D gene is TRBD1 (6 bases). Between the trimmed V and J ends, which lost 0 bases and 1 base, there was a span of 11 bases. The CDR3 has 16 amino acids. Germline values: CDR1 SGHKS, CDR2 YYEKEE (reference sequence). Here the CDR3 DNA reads TGTGCCAGCAGCTTGGGGGGGCGAAGAAGCAATCAGCCCCAGCATTTT. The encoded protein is CASSLGGRRSNQPQHF.

The CDR3 region is CASSRGPSGVSDTQYF. CDR3 in DNA: TGTGCCAGCAGCCGTGGCCCTAGCGGGGTTTCGGATACGCAGTATTTT. J is TRBJ2-3 and V is TRBV7-2, with 9 bases matching TRBD2. Germline CDR1 SGHTA, CDR2 FQGNSA. The junction had 12 bases not matched to a gene; V was cut back by 5 bases and J by 6 bases. There are 16 residues in the CDR3.

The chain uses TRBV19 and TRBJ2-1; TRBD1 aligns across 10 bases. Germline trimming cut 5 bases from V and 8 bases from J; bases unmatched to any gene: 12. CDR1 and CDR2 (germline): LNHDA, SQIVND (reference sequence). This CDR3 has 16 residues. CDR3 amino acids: CASSRLAGQGRYEQFF. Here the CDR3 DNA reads TGTGCCAGTAGTCGACTGGCGGGACAGGGGAGGTATGAGCAGTTCTTC.

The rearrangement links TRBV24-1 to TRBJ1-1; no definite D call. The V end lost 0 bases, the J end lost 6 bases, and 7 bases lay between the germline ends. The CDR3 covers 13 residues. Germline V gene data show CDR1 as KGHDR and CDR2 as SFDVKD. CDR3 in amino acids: CATSDLKGPEAFF. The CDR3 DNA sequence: TGTGCCACCAGTGATTTGAAGGGTCCTGAAGCTTTCTTT.

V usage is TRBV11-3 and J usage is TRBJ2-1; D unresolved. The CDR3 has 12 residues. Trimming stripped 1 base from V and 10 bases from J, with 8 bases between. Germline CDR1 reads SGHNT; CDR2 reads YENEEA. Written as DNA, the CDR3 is TGTGCCAGCAGCTTAGTCACAGCGGAGCAGTTCTTC. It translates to CASSLVTAEQFF.